This T cell receptor (beta chain) was obtained from a study of blood T cells in healthy people across ages. The length of the CDR3 is 16 residues. Germline trimming cut 4 bases from V and 4 bases from J; bases unmatched to any gene: 11. The germline V gene has CDR1 SGHRS and CDR2 YFSETQ. Each sample yielded at least 5.5 micrograms of PBMC total RNA. For the second PCR, which ran for about 6 to 11 cycles, a sample-barcoded 5' primer and a J-beta primer mix were used. Every single cDNA molecule received a tag from a template-switch adaptor with 12 random nucleotides. TCRdb called the 5' RACE reads again in MiXCR, with one record for every CDR3 protein. The data hold some 780,000 distinct CDR3 sequences, with 56% observed a single time. Whole-study results and caveats: From one million sequenced T cells, diversity estimates were lower bounds. Naive CD4+ cells and diversity were both higher in long-lived donors than in aged donors.

As concerns this clonotype: Its antigen is unknown.

Sequencing was performed on blood. The receptor's source is a man aged 35-49 years in good health. The chain uses TRBV5-1 and TRBJ2-3, with TRBD1 matching over 8 bases. CDR3 nucleotides: TGCGCCAGCAGCCGCGGACAGGGTAACCGTGCAGATACGCAGTATTTT. The encoded protein is CASSRGQGNRADTQYF.